This T cell receptor (beta chain) is from a study of early T cells in non-severe SARS-CoV-2 infection. Study-level background: Sequencing targeted bulk RNA from unsorted whole blood, leaving chains unpaired.

The CDR3 totals 13 residues. The V and J ends lost 3 bases and 3 bases respectively, with 8 bases between them. The V gene's germline CDR1 is SGHVS and CDR2 FQNEAQ. This clonotype was counted ten times or more. Individual cDNA molecules carried attached unique molecular identifiers. TCRdb re-called the 5' RACE reads through MiXCR, storing one row per CDR3 protein. The data show 45,000 to 70,000 distinct CDR3 sequences, around a tenth seen once. The receptor's source is an adult who was a healthcare worker with PCR-confirmed SARS-CoV-2 infection or an uninfected control (not recorded which). V is TRBV7-8 and J is TRBJ1-1; D is possibly TRBD1 (5 bases). The sequenced sample was whole blood. CDR3 DNA: TGTGCCAGCAGCTTGACGGGGGACACTGAAGCTTTCTTT. Translation gives CASSLTGDTEAFF.